This T cell receptor (beta chain) was identified in a study of shared T cell receptors in the human thymus. Assay: immunoSEQ multiplex PCR; the TCRdb copy retains only in-frame clones and omits some. This repertoire shows 630,000 or so clones, over 75% found once; its top ten account for 0.0094%. The CDR3 has 14 residues. Germline assignment: CDR1 MNHEY and CDR2 SVGAGI. V lost 6 bases and J lost 2, with 13 bases in between. In addition, the sample was reused for a study of human thymus T cells.

The chain is built from TRBV6-5 and TRBJ1-1, with D perhaps TRBD1 (5 bases). The sequenced material came from thymocytes. The clonotype originates from a boy in the first two years of life with a congenital heart defect. CDR3 nucleotides: TGTGCCAGCAGCACAGGTTTGAAAAACACTGAAGCTTTCTTT. Amino acid sequence: CASSTGLKNTEAFF.